This entry lists 27 T cell receptor beta chains sequenced from one sample in a study of immune cell composition in non-small cell lung cancer. Profiled with immunoSEQ multiplex PCR; TCRdb holds only in-frame clones, not every one. The data contain 2,000 to 2,500 clones, roughly four fifths of them seen just once; the ten biggest clones take up roughly a sixth. These data were also filed under a second study, of CD4 T cells in lung cancer.

The sequenced sample was lung tumor tissue. Receptors originate from a human donor with non-small cell lung cancer.

The chain joins TRBV6-5 to TRBJ2-7, with a possible D match to TRBD2 (6 bases). The CDR3 has 15 amino acids. Trimming took off 5 bases at V and 0 bases at J, with 14 bases between the two ends. Germline assignment: CDR1 MNHEY and CDR2 SVGAGI. CDR3 in amino acids: CASSRGLGDSYEQYV. CDR3 nucleotide sequence: TGTGCCAGCAGTAGGGGACTGGGGGACTCCTACGAGCAGTACGTC.

This clone was seen a handful of times. The J gene is TRBJ2-3, the V gene TRBV7-6; 8 bases are a match to TRBD2. The germline CDR1 and CDR2 sequences are SGHVS and FNYEAQ. This CDR3 spans 14 amino acids. V shed 5 bases and J 8 bases; nucleotides not matched to a gene: 9. DNA for the CDR3: TGTGCCAGCAGCCGGACGGGAGGGACGGGTACGCAGTATTTT. Translation: CASSRTGGTGTQYF. Full variable domain (remainder filled in from reference TRBV7-6 and TRBJ2-3): GAGVSQSPRYKVTKRGQDVALRCDPISGHVSLYWYRQALGQGPEFLTYFNYEAQQDKSGLPNDRFSAERPEGSISTLTIQRTEQRDSAMYRCASSRTGGTGTQYFGPGTRLTVL.

This chain links TRBV7-3 with TRBJ1-2, with a possible D match to TRBD1 (6 bases). CDR3 length equals 14 residues. V dropped 5 bases and J dropped 7 bases, with 17 bases sitting between them. CDR1 is SGHTA, CDR2 FQGTGA, per germline. The DNA for the CDR3 is TGTGCCAGCAGCCGTACCGGGGGGGGCAGTGGCTACACCTTC. Its protein is CASSRTGGGSGYTF. Together with reference TRBV7-3 and TRBJ1-2, the CDR3 gives the full variable domain: GAGVSQTPSNKVTEKGKYVELRCDPISGHTALYWYRQSLGQGPEFLIYFQGTGAADDSGLPNDRFFAVRPEGSVSTLKIQRTERGDSAVYLCASSRTGGGSGYTFGSGTRLTVV.

This chain joins TRBV9 and TRBJ2-1; D gene uncertain. Germline values: CDR1 SGDLS, CDR2 YYNGEE. Trimming cost V 0 bases and J 1 base, with 8 bases left between them. This CDR3 is built from 15 residues. CDR3 loop: CASSVDIESYNEQFF. The CDR3 DNA is TGTGCCAGCAGCGTAGATATAGAATCCTACAATGAGCAGTTCTTC.

The gene calls are TRBV5-1 and TRBJ2-1; 8 nucleotides line up with TRBD2. The CDR3 length is 14 residues. J was trimmed by 5 bases and V by 5 bases; bases with no gene match: 6. Germline CDR1 reads SGHRS; CDR2 reads YFSETQ. DNA of the CDR3: TGCGCCAGCAGTGCGGGAGGTATCAACAATGAGCAGTTCTTC. Translating gives CASSAGGINNEQFF.

This clone has only a few counts. V is TRBV21-1 and J is TRBJ2-1; the D segment call TRBD2 is taken from the table without a DNA check. TRBV21-1 is assigned pseudogene status. There are 19 residues in the CDR3. CDR3 region: CASSKAEGVSGRTYNEQFF. CDR3 nucleotide sequence: TGTGCCAGCAGCAAAGCGGAGGGGGTTAGCGGGAGGACCTACAATGAGCAGTTCTTC.

The genes are TRBV28 and TRBJ2-3, with TRBD1 matching 7 bases. This CDR3 spans 13 amino acids. The germline gives CDR1 MDHEN, CDR2 SYDVKM. The V and J ends lost 6 bases and 6 bases, in that order; junction bases with no gene match: 6. The CDR3 nucleotides are TGTGCCAGCAGACTTGGGACAGTCGATACGCAGTATTTT. Protein product: CASRLGTVDTQYF.

V and J are TRBV10-3 and TRBJ1-4; 7 bases are a match to TRBD1. Per the germline V gene, CDR1 is ENHRY and CDR2 is SYGVKD. This CDR3 spans 16 amino acids. J was trimmed by 5 bases and V by 4 bases; bases with no gene match: 10. This chain's CDR3 is CAISGSSGTVNEKLFF. The DNA for the CDR3 is TGTGCCATCAGTGGGTCATCCGGGACAGTAAATGAAAAACTGTTTTTT.

This chain joins TRBV7-2 and TRBJ2-3; 7 positions agree with TRBD2. V was clipped by 1 base and J by 5 bases; unmatched bases: 9. Germline V gives CDR1 SGHTA, CDR2 FQGNSA. This CDR3 is 16 amino acids long. CDR3 amino acids: CASSLGWAGVGDTQYF. The CDR3 DNA reads TGTGCCAGCAGCTTAGGCTGGGCGGGAGTGGGAGATACGCAGTATTTT.

The V call is TRBV15, the J call TRBJ2-1, with 11 bases identical to TRBD1. Germline CDR1 is LNHNV and CDR2 is YYDKDF (reference sequence). V shed 1 base, J shed 8 bases, and the junction held 10 bases outside the gene matches. This CDR3 comprises 17 residues. This CDR3 is CATSRGSGTGGWDEQFF. The CDR3 coding sequence is TGTGCCACCAGCAGAGGATCCGGGACAGGGGGTTGGGATGAGCAGTTCTTC. The full variable domain, completed using reference TRBV15 and TRBJ2-1, is DAMVIQNPRYQVTQFGKPVTLSCSQTLNHNVMYWYQQKSSQAPKLLFHYYDKDFNNEADTPDNFQSRRPNTSFCFLDIRSPGLGDTAMYLCATSRGSGTGGWDEQFFGPGTRLTVL.

The chain recombines TRBV6-6 with TRBJ2-1; maybe TRBD1 (6 bases). The CDR3 sequence is 11 residues long. CDR1 is MNHNY, CDR2 SVGAGI, per germline (reference sequence). The V end was cut by 5 bases, the J end by 10 bases, with 9 bases between. The CDR3 DNA is TGTGCCAGCAGTGACGACAGGGAGCAGTTCTTC. Its protein product is CASSDDREQFF.

The CDR3 is CASSYSFLSGQPQHF. The DNA of the CDR3 is TGTGCCAGCAGTTACTCTTTTCTCAGCGGGCAGCCCCAGCATTTT. The genes are TRBV6-5 and TRBJ1-5; D unclear. The CDR3 totals 15 residues. Looked up from germline, CDR1 is MNHEY and CDR2 is SVGAGI. The germline V and J ends were trimmed by 0 bases and 7 bases, with 13 bases remaining between them.

This chain uses TRBV6-1 with TRBJ2-1, with 7 bases that match TRBD2. J gave up 10 bases and V 1 base, and 13 bases lay outside the gene matches. This CDR3 comprises 16 residues. Germline CDR1 MNHNS, CDR2 SASEGT. The CDR3 bases are TGTGCCAGCAGTGAAGAGGGAGCGGGACCCAGTCAGGAGCAGTTCTTC. This codes for CASSEEGAGPSQEQFF.

This clone has more than one count but fewer than ten. The rearrangement links TRBV18 to TRBJ2-1; D perhaps matches TRBD2 (6 bases). V shed 5 bases and J shed 9 bases, with 14 bases lying between them. The CDR3 is 13 amino acids. Germline CDR1 reads KGHSH; CDR2 reads LQKENI. The CDR3 is CASSLGLAIEQFF. CDR3 coding DNA: TGTGCCAGCTCATTGGGACTGGCGATTGAGCAGTTCTTC. The full variable domain, its missing parts supplied by reference TRBV18 and TRBJ2-1, is NAGVMQNPRHLVRRRGQEARLRCSPMKGHSHVYWYRQLPEEGLKFMVYLQKENIIDESGMPKERFSAEFPKEGPSILRIQQVVRGDSAAYFCASSLGLAIEQFFGPGTRLTVL.

The V call is TRBV28, the J call TRBJ2-3; TRBD2 matches 7 bases. The CDR3 extends over 15 amino acids. Germline-derived CDR1 and CDR2 are MDHEN and SYDVKM. With 5 bases clipped from V and 2 bases from J, the junction kept 7 bases outside the gene matches. Here the CDR3 reads CASSLPTSHTDTQYF. The CDR3 bases are TGTGCCAGCAGTCTACCGACTAGCCACACAGATACGCAGTATTTT.

The chain uses TRBV7-3 and TRBJ2-2, with 7 bases identical to TRBD2. CDR1 is SGHTA and CDR2 is FQGTGA in the germline V gene. This CDR3 spans 16 amino acids. The trim removed 5 bases at V and 6 bases at J, leaving 12 bases unmatched. The CDR3 DNA reads as TGTGCCAGCAGCCCCAGAGGGGCGGGAGTGGCCGGGGAGCTGTTTTTT. Protein sequence: CASSPRGAGVAGELFF.

This chain uses TRBV7-2 with TRBJ1-1, with D perhaps TRBD1 (6 bases). Germline CDR1 is SGHTA and CDR2 is FQGNSA. Trimming took off 5 bases at V and 2 bases at J, with 15 bases between the two ends. The CDR3 has 15 residues. Here the CDR3 DNA reads TGTGCCAGCAGCCCCGGGACACCCTATAACACTGAAGCTTTCTTT. This translates into CASSPGTPYNTEAFF.

The chain has TRBV11-1 and TRBJ2-1; tentative D call: TRBD2 (6 bases). The CDR3 covers 15 residues. V lost 5 bases, J lost 5 bases, and 16 bases lay in between. CDR1 SGHAT and CDR2 FQDESV come from the germline V gene (reference sequence). The CDR3 loop is CASSRGDAGHNEQFF. The CDR3 region has the DNA TGTGCCAGCAGCCGCGGGGATGCGGGCCACAATGAGCAGTTCTTC.

The CDR3 protein is CASSIGKTQYF. CDR3 in DNA: TGTGCCAGTAGTATCGGGAAGACCCAGTACTTC. The chain combines TRBV19 with TRBJ2-5, with TRBD2 as a possible D gene (5 bases). V was shortened by 3 bases and J by 6 bases, with 5 bases between the two germline ends. The CDR3 spans 11 residues. The germline CDR1 and CDR2 sequences are LNHDA and SQIVND (reference sequence).

J is TRBJ1-5 and V is TRBV5-5, with D perhaps matching TRBD1 (5 bases). V lost 1 base and J lost 0, with 17 bases in between. From germline, CDR1 is SGHKS and CDR2 YYEKEE (reference sequence). The CDR3 length is 18 residues. In nucleotides, the CDR3 is TGTGCCAGCAGCTTGTTCGGAGGGGAGGGTGGTAGCAATCAGCCCCAGCATTTT. It translates to CASSLFGGEGGSNQPQHF.

The rearrangement links TRBV19 to TRBJ2-7; D possibly corresponds to TRBD1 (6 bases). Germline V lookup: CDR1 LNHDA, CDR2 SQIVND (reference sequence). V gave up 5 bases and J gave up 1 base, with 12 bases separating them. The CDR3 is 14 amino acids. This chain's CDR3 is CASSPGQFSYEQYF. Here the CDR3 DNA reads TGTGCCAGTAGTCCCGGACAGTTTTCCTACGAGCAGTACTTC.

This clone was recorded a few times. This chain connects TRBV29-1 to TRBJ2-5; weak D call: TRBD1 (6 bases). Trimming took 0 bases from V and 5 from J, leaving 10 bases between them. The CDR3 has 13 amino acids. In germline, CDR1 is SQVTM, CDR2 ANQGSEA. The CDR3 reads CSVEDSGQETQYF. Here the CDR3 DNA reads TGCAGCGTTGAAGATAGTGGACAGGAGACCCAGTACTTC.

The chain uses TRBV18 and TRBJ2-7, with 11 bases fitting TRBD1. Trimming took 5 bases from V and 2 from J; bases not matched to a gene: 5. The CDR3 spans 15 residues. Germline V gene lookup returns CDR1 KGHSH and CDR2 LQKENI. The CDR3 loop is CASSLGQGDAYEQYV. The CDR3 region has the DNA TGTGCCAGCTCATTGGGACAGGGGGATGCCTACGAGCAGTACGTC.

V is TRBV6-1 and J is TRBJ2-7; 10 nucleotides align to TRBD2. The CDR3 covers 15 residues. Germline-derived CDR1 and CDR2 are MNHNS and SASEGT. The ends lost 2 bases at V and 2 bases at J; junction bases unmatched: 3. CDR3 coding DNA: TGTGCCAGCAGTGAAAGCGGGGGGGCAACCTACGAGCAGTACTTC. Translating gives CASSESGGATYEQYF.

This clone has a handful of counts. The rearrangement uses TRBV28 and TRBJ1-5; D not certain. Germline assignment: CDR1 MDHEN and CDR2 SYDVKM. The CDR3 is 13 residues long. V lost 3 bases to trimming and J lost 2 bases, with 5 bases between them. For the CDR3, the DNA is TGTGCCAGCAGTTTCTCGGGCAATCAGCCCCAGCATTTT. It yields the protein CASSFSGNQPQHF.

As DNA, the CDR3 is TGCGCCAGCAGCTTGGGGGAGGCGTACAATGAGCAGTTCTTC. Protein sequence: CASSLGEAYNEQFF. The chain has TRBV5-1 and TRBJ2-1; tentative D call: TRBD2 (6 bases). This CDR3 comprises 14 residues. V shed 0 bases and J shed 4 bases, with 8 bases lying between them. CDR1 is SGHRS, CDR2 YFSETQ, per germline.

This chain joins TRBV25-1 and TRBJ1-2; D is unclear. The CDR3 extends over 13 amino acids. From germline, CDR1 is MGHDK and CDR2 SYGVNS. V was cut by 2 bases and J by 4 bases, with 8 bases left in between. The CDR3 spells CASSETQTYGYTF. Here the CDR3 DNA reads TGTGCCAGCAGTGAAACACAGACCTATGGCTACACCTTC.